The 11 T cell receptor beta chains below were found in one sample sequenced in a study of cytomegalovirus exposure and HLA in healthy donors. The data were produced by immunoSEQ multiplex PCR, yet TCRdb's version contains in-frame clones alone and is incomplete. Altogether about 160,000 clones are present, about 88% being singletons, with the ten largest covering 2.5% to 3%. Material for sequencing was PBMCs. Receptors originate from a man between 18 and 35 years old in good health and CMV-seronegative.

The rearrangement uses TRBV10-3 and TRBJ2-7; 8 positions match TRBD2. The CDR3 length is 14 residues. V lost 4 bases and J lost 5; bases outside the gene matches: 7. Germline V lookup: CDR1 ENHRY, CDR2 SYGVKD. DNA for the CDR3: TGTGCCATCAGTGCGGCGGGGGGATCAAACGAGCAGTACGTC. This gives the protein CAISAAGGSNEQYV.

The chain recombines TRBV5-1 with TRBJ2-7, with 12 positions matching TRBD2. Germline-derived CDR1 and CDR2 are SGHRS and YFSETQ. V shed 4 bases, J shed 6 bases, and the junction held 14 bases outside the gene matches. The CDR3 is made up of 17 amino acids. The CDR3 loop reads CASSMRPASGGAGEQYV. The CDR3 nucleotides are TGCGCCAGCAGCATGAGGCCTGCTAGCGGGGGGGCAGGCGAGCAGTACGTC.

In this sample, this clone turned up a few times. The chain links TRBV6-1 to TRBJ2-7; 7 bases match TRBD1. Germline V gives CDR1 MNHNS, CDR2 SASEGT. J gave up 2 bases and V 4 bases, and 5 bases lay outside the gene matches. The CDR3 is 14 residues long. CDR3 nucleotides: TGTGCCAGCAGTGGGGGACAGTCTGCCTACGAGCAGTACGTC. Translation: CASSGGQSAYEQYV.

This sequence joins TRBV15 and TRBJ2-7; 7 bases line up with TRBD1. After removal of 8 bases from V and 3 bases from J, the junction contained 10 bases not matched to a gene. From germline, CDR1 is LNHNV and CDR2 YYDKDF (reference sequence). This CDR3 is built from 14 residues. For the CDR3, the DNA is TGTGCCACCGGGCAAGAGGGGGCCAACTACGAGCAGTACTTC. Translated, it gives CATGQEGANYEQYF.

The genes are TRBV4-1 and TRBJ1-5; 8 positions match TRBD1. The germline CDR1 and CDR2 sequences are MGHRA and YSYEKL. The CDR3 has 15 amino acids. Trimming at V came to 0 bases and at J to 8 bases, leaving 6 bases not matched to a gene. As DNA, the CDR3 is TGCGCCAGCAGCCAAGATGGGACAGGCGGTAAGCCCCAGCATTTT. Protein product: CASSQDGTGGKPQHF.

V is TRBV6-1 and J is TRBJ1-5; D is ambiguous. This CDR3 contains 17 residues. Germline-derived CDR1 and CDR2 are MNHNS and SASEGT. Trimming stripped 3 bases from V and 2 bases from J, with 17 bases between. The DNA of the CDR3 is TGTGCCAGCAGTGACGCGACGGGGATTTTTGGCAATCAGCCCCAGCATTTT. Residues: CASSDATGIFGNQPQHF.

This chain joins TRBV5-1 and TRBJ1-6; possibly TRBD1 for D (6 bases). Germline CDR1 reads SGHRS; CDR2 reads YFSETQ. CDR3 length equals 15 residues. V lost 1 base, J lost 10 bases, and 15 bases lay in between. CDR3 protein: CASSLPSGEGSPLHF. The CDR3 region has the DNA TGCGCCAGCAGCTTGCCTTCAGGGGAAGGGTCACCCCTCCACTTT.

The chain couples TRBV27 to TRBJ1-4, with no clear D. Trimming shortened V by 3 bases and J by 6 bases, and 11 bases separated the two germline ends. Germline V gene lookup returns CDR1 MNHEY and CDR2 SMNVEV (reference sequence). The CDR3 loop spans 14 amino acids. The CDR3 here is CASSFLRSDEKLFF. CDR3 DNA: TGTGCCAGCAGTTTTCTCAGAAGTGATGAAAAACTGTTTTTT.

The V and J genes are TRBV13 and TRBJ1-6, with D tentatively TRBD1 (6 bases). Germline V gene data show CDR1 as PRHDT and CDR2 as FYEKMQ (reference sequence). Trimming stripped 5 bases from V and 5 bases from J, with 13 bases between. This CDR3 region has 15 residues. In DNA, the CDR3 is TGTGCCAGCAGCCGCGGGGGGGGCGATAATTCACCCCTCCACTTT. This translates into CASSRGGGDNSPLHF. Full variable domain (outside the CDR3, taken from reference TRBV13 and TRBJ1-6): AAGVIQSPRHLIKEKRETATLKCYPIPRHDTVYWYQQGPGQDPQFLISFYEKMQSDKGSIPDRFSAQQFSDYHSELNMSSLELGDSALYFCASSRGGGDNSPLHFGNGTRLTVT.

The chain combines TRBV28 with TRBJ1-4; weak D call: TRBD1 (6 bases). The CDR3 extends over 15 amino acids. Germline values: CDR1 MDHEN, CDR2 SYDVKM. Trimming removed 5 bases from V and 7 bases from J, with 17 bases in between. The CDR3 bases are TGTGCCAGCAGTCGGACAGCCGACCGGGGTGAAAAACTGTTTTTT. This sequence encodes CASSRTADRGEKLFF.

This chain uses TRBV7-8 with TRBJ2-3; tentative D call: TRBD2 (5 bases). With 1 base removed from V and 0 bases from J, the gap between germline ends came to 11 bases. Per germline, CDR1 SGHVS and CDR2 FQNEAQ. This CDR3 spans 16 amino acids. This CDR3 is CASSLVSGSSTDTQYF. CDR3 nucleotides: TGTGCCAGCAGCTTAGTCAGTGGGAGTAGCACAGATACGCAGTATTTT.